The rows below give T cell receptor beta chains drawn from one sample of a study of radiotherapy plus CTLA-4 blockade in lung cancer. Clones were sequenced by immunoSEQ multiplex PCR, and TCRdb holds only the in-frame ones, with some missing. The repertoire holds approximately 80,000 clones, with just under 75% as singletons. The sample in question was peripheral blood, obtained from a patient treated with radiotherapy plus ipilimumab. These TCRs come from a human donor with non-small cell lung cancer whose response to radiotherapy plus ipilimumab could not be evaluated. Both conserved end residues are part of each CDR3. The order of the fields is V gene, J gene, D gene, clone size, CDR3 DNA, CDR3 protein. The D gene is left open where the match is weak. Clone sizes are given selectively: once, few, many, or a class where the clone is expanded.

V: TRBV23-1; J: TRBJ1-1; D: TRBD1; size: -; DNA: TGCGCCAGCACCCTGACAGGGAAGGATGCGCGGACTGAAGCTTTCTTT; CDR3: CASTLTGKDARTEAFF
V: TRBV14; J: TRBJ2-7; D: -; size: few; DNA: TGTGCCAGCAGCCAAGTCCACAGGGCCAGCTCCTACGAGCAGTACTTC; CDR3: CASSQVHRASSYEQYF
V: TRBV7-2; J: TRBJ2-1; D: -; size: -; DNA: TGTGCCGTCCACCGGGACTCCTACAATGAGCAGTTCTTC; CDR3: CAVHRDSYNEQFF
V: TRBV6-1; J: TRBJ1-1; D: -; size: -; DNA: TGTGCCAGCAGTGAACTGGGGGGGAAGCCTGAAGCTTTCTTT; CDR3: CASSELGGKPEAFF
V: TRBV5-8; J: TRBJ1-2; D: -; size: -; DNA: TGTGCCAGCAGCTTCGGGAACTATGGCTACACCTTC; CDR3: CASSFGNYGYTF
V: TRBV4-1; J: TRBJ2-1; D: -; size: -; DNA: TGCGCCAGCAGCCAAGTCGGTAGGGGCCAAGCCAATGAGCAGTTCTTC; CDR3: CASSQVGRGQANEQFF
V: TRBV2; J: TRBJ1-1; D: -; size: -; DNA: TGTGCCAGCAGTGCTTACGGACAGATGAACACTGAAGCTTTCTTT; CDR3: CASSAYGQMNTEAFF
V: TRBV2; J: TRBJ1-5; D: TRBD1; size: -; DNA: TGTGCCAGCAGCCCGGACAGGGCGGAGTATCAGCCCCAGCATTTT; CDR3: CASSPDRAEYQPQHF
V: TRBV28; J: TRBJ2-1; D: -; size: -; DNA: TGTGCCAGCAGTTTTGGACTACGCGGCAATGAGCAGTTCTTC; CDR3: CASSFGLRGNEQFF
V: TRBV5-1; J: TRBJ1-2; D: -; size: -; DNA: TGCGCCAGCAGCCCCCAGACAGGTTCTAACTATGGCTACACCTTC; CDR3: CASSPQTGSNYGYTF
V: TRBV19; J: TRBJ2-1; D: TRBD2; size: -; DNA: TGTGCCAGTAGTATGGGGGAGGGCTACAATGAGCAGTTCTTC; CDR3: CASSMGEGYNEQFF
V: TRBV18; J: TRBJ2-7; D: TRBD1; size: -; DNA: TGTGCCAGCTCATCCGGGACAGACTCCTACGAGCAGTACTTC; CDR3: CASSSGTDSYEQYF
V: TRBV2; J: TRBJ1-1; D: -; size: -; DNA: TGTGCCAGCAGGAGGGCCCGGGAACAGAGAACTGAAGCTTTCTTT; CDR3: CASRRAREQRTEAFF
V: TRBV9; J: TRBJ2-3; D: TRBD2; size: -; DNA: TGTGCCAGCAGCGTAGTAGGGACTAGCGGCACAGATACGCAGTATTTT; CDR3: CASSVVGTSGTDTQYF
V: TRBV2; J: TRBJ2-7; D: TRBD1; size: -; DNA: TGTGCCAGCAGTAACCGGGACAGCTACGAGCAGTACTTC; CDR3: CASSNRDSYEQYF
V: TRBV2; J: TRBJ2-7; D: TRBD1; size: few; DNA: TGTGCTGCCCTGGGACAGGGAAATTACGAGCAGTACTTC; CDR3: CAALGQGNYEQYF
V: TRBV7-2; J: TRBJ2-3; D: -; size: -; DNA: TGTGCCAGCAGCACACTACAGGGATTCACAGATACGCAGTATTTT; CDR3: CASSTLQGFTDTQYF
V: TRBV5-5; J: TRBJ2-7; D: -; size: -; DNA: TGTGCCAGCAGCCCGGGAAATTTTTTACGGGAGCAGTACTTC; CDR3: CASSPGNFLREQYF
V: TRBV6-1; J: TRBJ2-1; D: TRBD1; size: -; DNA: TGTGCCAGCAGTGGGAGGACAGGGATATACTACAATGAGCAGTTCTTC; CDR3: CASSGRTGIYYNEQFF
V: TRBV7-2; J: TRBJ2-5; D: TRBD2; size: -; DNA: TGTGCCAGCAGCTTAGGGGTCGGGGGGCAAGAGACCCAGTACTTC; CDR3: CASSLGVGGQETQYF
V: TRBV16; J: TRBJ2-4; D: -; size: -; DNA: TGTGCCAGCAGCCAATCCGACAGTTTAGCCAAAAACATTCAGTACTTC; CDR3: CASSQSDSLAKNIQYF
V: TRBV6-6; J: TRBJ2-7; D: TRBD2; size: -; DNA: TGTGCCAGCAGGACTAGCGGGAGTGCCTACGAGCAGTACTTC; CDR3: CASRTSGSAYEQYF
V: TRBV4-2; J: TRBJ1-3; D: -; size: -; DNA: TGTGCCAGCAGCCAGGGGGCCCCCTCTGGAAACACCATATATTTT; CDR3: CASSQGAPSGNTIYF
V: TRBV30; J: TRBJ2-3; D: TRBD2; size: -; DNA: TGTGCCTGGAGTGCGGGGCTAGCGGGGGCCCGGAGCACAGATACGCAGTATTTT; CDR3: CAWSAGLAGARSTDTQYF
V: TRBV5-1; J: TRBJ2-3; D: TRBD2; size: -; DNA: TGCGCCAGCAGCTTAAAGCAAGCGGGGGGGGGCACAGATACGCAGTATTTT; CDR3: CASSLKQAGGGTDTQYF
V: TRBV29-1; J: TRBJ2-2; D: TRBD1; size: -; DNA: TGCAGCGCCCAACAAGGGGGCGCCTCCGGGGAGCTGTTTTTT; CDR3: CSAQQGGASGELFF
V: TRBV10-3; J: TRBJ1-6; D: -; size: few; DNA: TGTGCCATCAGCCGACAGGATTCACCCCTCCACTTT; CDR3: CAISRQDSPLHF
V: TRBV6-1; J: TRBJ1-1; D: -; size: -; DNA: TGTGCCAGCAGCCTCGGGGGTCCGGAAGCTTTCTTT; CDR3: CASSLGGPEAFF
V: TRBV30; J: TRBJ2-3; D: TRBD2; size: -; DNA: TGTGCCTGGAGCCGAGGGAGGGGCTCTTCCACAGATACGCAGTATTTT; CDR3: CAWSRGRGSSTDTQYF
V: TRBV10-2; J: TRBJ1-5; D: -; size: -; DNA: TGCGCCAGCAGTGATCCGGCGGGGGCAGGGACGTGGGATCAGCCCCAGCATTTT; CDR3: CASSDPAGAGTWDQPQHF
V: TRBV14; J: TRBJ2-1; D: -; size: -; DNA: TGTGCCAGCAGCCAAGATCTTGGCAGGGGACCCTACAATGAGCAGTTCTTC; CDR3: CASSQDLGRGPYNEQFF
V: TRBV9; J: TRBJ2-1; D: -; size: -; DNA: TGTGCCAGCAGCGGACAAATGCTAGCTCTTAGCAATGAGCAGTTCTTC; CDR3: CASSGQMLALSNEQFF
V: TRBV4-3; J: TRBJ2-3; D: TRBD2; size: -; DNA: TGCGCCAGCAGCCAAGATGGGACTAGCGGACATAGCACAGATACGCAGTATTTT; CDR3: CASSQDGTSGHSTDTQYF
V: TRBV5-1; J: TRBJ1-1; D: -; size: -; DNA: TGCGCCAGCAGCGCATGGCGGGGTGTGACAGCGCGAACAACTGAAGCTTTCTTT; CDR3: CASSAWRGVTARTTEAFF
V: TRBV7-8; J: TRBJ2-1; D: -; size: -; DNA: TGTGCCAGCAGCCCCGGAGACAATGAGCAGTTCTTC; CDR3: CASSPGDNEQFF
V: TRBV19; J: TRBJ1-1; D: -; size: -; DNA: TGTGCCAGTAGGCGGGTTATGAACACTGAAGCTTTCTTT; CDR3: CASRRVMNTEAFF
V: TRBV4-3; J: TRBJ2-2; D: -; size: -; DNA: TGCGCCAGCAGCCAAGGGGGAGGAGGCACCGGGGAGCTGTTTTTT; CDR3: CASSQGGGGTGELFF